The 21 T cell receptor beta chains below all came from one sample that was sequenced in a study of shared T cell receptors in the human thymus. Data came from immunoSEQ multiplex PCR; TCRdb stores just in-frame clones and leaves some out. The table shows 540,000 or so clones, with 78% occurring only once. These data were also filed under a second study, of human thymus T cells.

The sequenced sample consisted of thymocytes. These receptors all stem from a boy in the first two years of life with a congenital heart defect.

V and J are TRBV29-1 and TRBJ2-3, with 10 bases that match TRBD1. Germline V gene sequence: CDR1 SQVTM, CDR2 ANQGSEA. V lost 7 bases, J lost 2 bases, and 3 bases stayed unmatched. The CDR3 extends over 13 amino acids. CDR3 protein: CSGTGGPTDTQYF. The CDR3 DNA reads TGCAGCGGGACAGGGGGTCCCACAGATACGCAGTATTTT.

The V gene is TRBV4-2, the J gene TRBJ2-3, with 10 nucleotides matching TRBD2. The CDR3 is made up of 17 amino acids. Losses at the gene ends were 2 bases for V and 1 base for J; bases not matched to a gene: 6. The germline V gene has CDR1 LGHNA and CDR2 YNFKEQ. The CDR3 nucleotides are TGTGCCAGCAGCCAACGGACTAGCGGCAAATGCACAGATACGCAGTATTTT. Protein sequence: CASSQRTSGKCTDTQYF.

The V gene is TRBV27, the J gene TRBJ2-1, with D possibly being TRBD2 (5 bases). This CDR3 spans 15 amino acids. The germline V and J ends were trimmed by 6 bases and 4 bases, with 16 bases remaining between them. Germline CDR1 MNHEY, CDR2 SMNVEV (reference sequence). Here the CDR3 DNA reads TGTGCCAGCAGCCTTCTTGGCGGGTCTTACAATGAGCAGTTCTTC. Amino acids: CASSLLGGSYNEQFF.

This chain links TRBV6-4 with TRBJ1-2; weak D call: TRBD1 (5 bases). In germline, CDR1 is MRHNA, CDR2 SNTAGT. Trimming shortened V by 2 bases and J by 4 bases, and 14 bases separated the two germline ends. This CDR3 has 15 amino acids. The CDR3 region has the DNA TGTGCCAGCAGTGACGATTCTCAGGGCGGCTATGGCTACACCTTC. This codes for CASSDDSQGGYGYTF.

The table lists this clone with a count of one. The chain links TRBV2 to TRBJ1-2; D ambiguous. V lost 6 bases to trimming and J lost 8 bases, with 25 bases between them. Germline lookup yields CDR1 SNHLY and CDR2 FYNNEI. The CDR3 contains 16 residues. This chain's CDR3 is CASSPPSSQLAGGYTF. Written as DNA, the CDR3 is TGTGCCAGCAGCCCCCCCTCGTCACAGCTAGCGGGGGGCTACACCTTC.

V gene TRBV11-3 combines with J gene TRBJ2-3; D is ambiguous. The length of the CDR3 is 17 residues. The germline CDR1 and CDR2 sequences are SGHNT and YENEEA. V lost 5 bases and J 6 bases, leaving 24 bases between the germline ends. CDR3 nucleotides: TGTGCCAGCAGCCCCTCACGAACGTGGCGACTGAGCGATACGCAGTATTTT. It translates to CASSPSRTWRLSDTQYF.

The chain combines TRBV5-3 with TRBJ1-2; TRBD1 matches at 9 bases. TRBV5-3 belongs to the ORF category, with a function that is uncertain. V trimming: 5 bases; J trimming: 3 bases; junction bases outside the gene matches: 8. CDR3 length: 15 residues. The CDR3: CARSPKQGADYGYTF. Written as DNA, the CDR3 is TGTGCCAGAAGTCCCAAACAGGGGGCGGACTATGGCTACACCTTC.

The chain has TRBV25-1 and TRBJ1-2; the match to TRBD1 covers 7 bases. The germline V gene encodes CDR1 MGHDK and CDR2 SYGVNS. V was clipped by 4 bases and J by 2 bases; unmatched bases: 1. This CDR3 contains 13 residues. In nucleotides, the CDR3 is TGTGCCAGCAGTGCGGGACAGAACTATGGCTACACCTTC. Amino acids: CASSAGQNYGYTF.

This clone was seen only once. The rearrangement links TRBV11-1 to TRBJ2-7; D perhaps matches TRBD1 (6 bases). The V end was cut by 6 bases, the J end by 1 base, with 19 bases between. Germline V CDR1 and CDR2: SGHAT, FQDESV (reference sequence). CDR3 length: 16 residues. The CDR3 loop is CASRVDFGTPSYEQYF. CDR3 bases: TGTGCCAGCAGAGTGGATTTCGGGACACCTTCCTACGAGCAGTACTTC.

The chain couples TRBV4-2 to TRBJ2-7; 12 bases match TRBD1. In germline, CDR1 is LGHNA, CDR2 YNFKEQ. The junction had 25 bases not matched to a gene; V was cut back by 1 base and J by 3 bases. CDR3 length: 23 amino acids. CDR3 DNA sequence: TGTGCCAGCAGCCAAGGGGAAGGGGGGACGAGGGACAGGGGGCTTCGTTTCGACTACGAGCAGTACTTC. Translation gives CASSQGEGGTRDRGLRFDYEQYF.

This chain joins TRBV9 and TRBJ2-3; the match to TRBD2 covers 14 bases. With V trimmed by 4 bases and J by 4 bases, 11 bases remained unmatched. CDR3 size: 18 residues. Germline V CDR1 and CDR2: SGDLS, YYNGEE. The CDR3 here is CASSLNLGTSGSADTQYF. The CDR3 nucleotides read TGTGCCAGCAGCCTAAATTTGGGGACTAGCGGGAGCGCAGATACGCAGTATTTT.

The rearrangement uses TRBV27 and TRBJ1-1; weak D call: TRBD1 (5 bases). V dropped 8 bases and J dropped 3 bases, with 13 bases sitting between them. The CDR3 contains 13 residues. Germline V gene data show CDR1 as MNHEY and CDR2 as SMNVEV (reference sequence). CDR3 nucleotide sequence: TGTGCCAGCGGAACCCCGGGGGACACTGAAGCTTTCTTT. This gives the protein CASGTPGDTEAFF.

V usage is TRBV29-1 and J usage is TRBJ1-2; maybe TRBD1 (5 bases). This CDR3 has 13 residues. The germline V gene has CDR1 SQVTM and CDR2 ANQGSEA. Between the trimmed V and J ends, which lost 6 bases and 3 bases, there was a span of 14 bases. CDR3 protein: CSVGVGGDYGYTF. The CDR3 coding sequence is TGCAGCGTCGGGGTGGGGGGGGACTATGGCTACACCTTC.

This clone appeared a few times. The rearrangement joins TRBV10-3 to TRBJ2-2; maybe TRBD1 (9 bases). The CDR3 is 17 amino acids. The germline V gene has CDR1 ENHRY and CDR2 SYGVKD. Trimming took 3 bases from V and 5 from J, leaving 19 bases between them. CDR3 coding DNA: TGTGCCATCAGTGAAACAGGGGGCCCTAGCGGGACCGGGGAGCTGTTTTTT. Translation gives CAISETGGPSGTGELFF.

The V call is TRBV9, the J call TRBJ2-7; TRBD2 matches at 9 bases. The germline V gene encodes CDR1 SGDLS and CDR2 YYNGEE. J gave up 0 bases and V 4 bases, and 23 bases lay outside the gene matches. This CDR3 region has 21 residues. The CDR3 DNA sequence: TGTGCCAGCAGCCCCCACCTTAATTTGCGGGAGGGCCGTCCGAGCTCCTACGAGCAGTACTTC. It yields the protein CASSPHLNLREGRPSSYEQYF.

The genes are TRBV5-8 and TRBJ2-7, with 11 bases lining up with TRBD1. Germline CDR1 is SGHTS and CDR2 is YDEGEE. With 3 bases clipped from V and 3 bases from J, the junction kept 5 bases outside the gene matches. CDR3 length: 15 residues. Here the CDR3 reads CASSSGQGEVYEQYF. The CDR3 DNA follows: TGTGCCAGCAGCTCGGGACAGGGGGAGGTCTACGAGCAGTACTTC.

With respect to this clone: A junction end diverges from the germline sequence, so it may reflect a read error. The J gene is TRBJ2-3, the V gene TRBV28; TRBD2 agrees at 9 bases. The CDR3 is 15 amino acids. Germline lookup yields CDR1 MDHEN and CDR2 SYDVKM. The CDR3 region is CASSWGGGREGPFGF. The CDR3 coding sequence is TGTGCCAGCAGTTGGGGTGGAGGGCGGGAGGGGCCCTTTGGTTTT.

The J gene is TRBJ1-3, the V gene TRBV6-6; TRBD1 might be the D (5 bases). V was cut by 5 bases and J by 0 bases, with 11 bases left in between. This CDR3 has 15 residues. CDR1 and CDR2 (germline): MNHNY, SVGAGI (reference sequence). The DNA for the CDR3 is TGTGCCAGCAGTACGGCTAGGGGCTCTGGAAACACCATATATTTT. It is translated as CASSTARGSGNTIYF.

The CDR3 DNA follows: TGCGCCAGCAGCCAGGACCGACAGGCGCCCTCCTACGAGCAGTACTTC. Translation gives CASSQDRQAPSYEQYF. The J gene is TRBJ2-7, the V gene TRBV4-1, with a possible D match to TRBD1 (6 bases). Trimming removed 3 bases from V and 0 bases from J, with 15 bases in between. This CDR3 has 16 amino acids. Per the germline V gene, CDR1 is MGHRA and CDR2 is YSYEKL.

The rearrangement joins TRBV7-9 to TRBJ2-1; D perhaps matches TRBD2 (6 bases). Deletions cut 0 bases from V and 1 base from J, with 7 bases between. The CDR3 length is 15 residues. Germline V gene data show CDR1 as SEHNR and CDR2 as FQNEAQ (reference sequence). CDR3 nucleotides: TGTGCCAGCAGCTTAGCCCGGGAGTCCTACAATGAGCAGTTCTTC. Its translation: CASSLARESYNEQFF.

The chain links TRBV4-2 to TRBJ2-7; 13 positions match TRBD2. The length of the CDR3 is 16 residues. V shed 2 bases and J 5 bases; nucleotides not matched to a gene: 6. From germline, CDR1 is LGHNA and CDR2 YNFKEQ. CDR3 in DNA: TGTGCCAGCAGCCAACGGACTAGCGGGAGTGGCCACGAGCAGTACTTC. Its protein is CASSQRTSGSGHEQYF.